This record concerns one T cell receptor beta chain sequence. Generated by immunoSEQ multiplex PCR, the TCRdb table keeps only in-frame clones and is missing some. The data show roughly 17,000 clones, roughly 90% seen once. Trimming at V came to 8 bases and at J to 4 bases, leaving 7 bases not matched to a gene. CDR1 is SNHLY, CDR2 FYNNEI, per germline. The CDR3 has 13 amino acids. The data stem from a study of T cell changes during pregnancy in multiple sclerosis. The chain carries TRBV2 and TRBJ1-2, with 7 bases aligning to TRBD1. This specimen consisted of CD8+ T cells from peripheral blood mononuclear cells, obtained after pregnancy. This TCR was sampled from a female donor in good health, enrolled as a control in a pregnancy study. The CDR3 is CASEGQTIYGYTF. CDR3 sequence (DNA): TGTGCCAGCGAGGGACAGACTATCTATGGCTACACCTTC.